The text below deals with one T cell receptor beta chain. Its cognate antigen is unknown. The data were taken from a study of shared clonotypes between healthy human individuals. Whole-study findings and limits: Rarefaction gave evidence that sorted-subset sequencing remained incomplete despite large depth.

Naive CD8 cells comprised CD45RO-negative, CCR7-positively selected cells, excluding terminally differentiated effector memory CD45RA+ cells. The assay was immunoSEQ multiplex PCR, and TCRdb's table has in-frame clones only and misses some. The table lists hundreds of thousands of clones, about 95% of them singletons, with more than 0.085% in the top ten. The sample comprised naive CD8+ T cells sorted from blood. The sequence derives from a woman younger than 45 in good health.

The chain's CDR3 is CASRETGVLVETQYF. The DNA for the CDR3 is TGTGCCAGCAGGGAGACAGGGGTATTAGTAGAGACCCAGTACTTC. V gene TRBV27 combines with J gene TRBJ2-5; TRBD1 matches at 8 bases. V gave up 6 bases and J gave up 4 bases; unmatched junction bases: 10. This CDR3 spans 15 amino acids. Germline-derived CDR1 and CDR2 are MNHEY and SMNVEV (reference sequence).